Listed below are T cell receptor beta chains from one sample, sequenced in a study of blood T cell repertoires in COVID-19. The repertoire was sequenced with immunoSEQ multiplex PCR; TCRdb's copy has only in-frame clones and lacks some. The sample includes roughly 200,000 clones, roughly 84% seen only once; the top ten take 15% to 20%. Sequenced: peripheral blood. These receptors came from a woman of 80 years or more with active or convalescent COVID-19. Each CDR3 is given with its conserved first and last residue. A D gene is named only where the DNA matches it firmly. Where a row states a size, it is once, few, many or the class of an expanded clone; other rows omit it.

clone size | D gene | J gene | V gene | CDR3 length | CDR3 DNA | CDR3 protein
- | TRBD2 | TRBJ2-7 | TRBV3-1/TRBV3-2 | 14 | TGTGCCAGCAGCCAGACGACTAGCAGCTACGAGCAGTACTTC | CASSQTTSSYEQYF
- | TRBD2 | TRBJ2-3 | TRBV9 | 15 | TGTGCCAGCAGCGTAGTGGGGACTAACACAGATACGCAGTATTTT | CASSVVGTNTDTQYF
- | TRBD2 | TRBJ2-7 | TRBV5-1 | 17 | TGCGCCAGCAGCTTGGCCGGGACTAGCGGGAGAGCTTACGAGCAGTACTTC | CASSLAGTSGRAYEQYF
few | - | TRBJ2-2 | TRBV11-2 | 14 | TGTGCCAGCAGCTTATCTAGGGGCACCGGGGAGCTGTTTTTT | CASSLSRGTGELFF
once | TRBD1 | TRBJ1-2 | TRBV15 | 13 | TGTGCCACGGGAGACAGGGGTTGGGGTGGCTACACCTTC | CATGDRGWGGYTF
- | - | TRBJ2-5 | TRBV24-1 | 13 | TGTGCCACCAGTGAGACAGGGAGGGAGACCCAGTACTTC | CATSETGRETQYF
once | - | TRBJ1-1 | TRBV7-9 | 14 | TGTGCCAGCAGCAATACGGGGGGAGGCACTGAAGCTTTCTTT | CASSNTGGGTEAFF
- | - | TRBJ1-1 | TRBV6-5 | 13 | TGTGCCAGCAGTTACGTATTGAACACTGAAGCTTTCTTT | CASSYVLNTEAFF
- | TRBD2 | TRBJ2-5 | TRBV24-1 | 13 | TGTGCCACCGGGCTAGCGGGGCTTGAGACCCAGTACTTC | CATGLAGLETQYF
- | TRBD2 | TRBJ2-5 | TRBV29-1 | 16 | TGCAGCGTTGAAGATGCTAGCGGGGGGGCCGTGGAGACCCAGTACTTC | CSVEDASGGAVETQYF
- | - | TRBJ1-2 | TRBV13 | 15 | TGTGCCAGCAGCTGGAGTGGGGGGGTGAACTATGGCTACACCTTC | CASSWSGGVNYGYTF
- | TRBD1 | TRBJ2-7 | TRBV4-1 | 15 | TGCGCCAGCAGCCAAACCGGGACAGGGTACTACGAGCAGTACTTC | CASSQTGTGYYEQYF
- | - | TRBJ1-4 | TRBV6-5 | 14 | TGTGCCAGCAGCTTCAGGGGCCCTAATGAAAAACTGTTTTTT | CASSFRGPNEKLFF
- | - | TRBJ1-1 | TRBV3-1/TRBV3-2 | 13 | TGTGCCAGCAGATCCCAGGGCTACACTGAAGCTTTCTTT | CASRSQGYTEAFF
- | TRBD2 | TRBJ2-5 | TRBV11-3 | 16 | TGTGCCAGCAGCTTAGCTGATGGCGGGGGTAGGGAGACCCAGTACTTC | CASSLADGGGRETQYF
- | TRBD1 | TRBJ2-1 | TRBV12-5 | 16 | TGTGCTAATACCGAAACGGTGGGACAGGGGGTTCATGAGCAGTTCTTC | CANTETVGQGVHEQFF
once | - | TRBJ1-4 | TRBV11-2 | 17 | TGTGCCAGCAGCTCGAAGACAGGCCACGCAACTAATGAAAAACTGTTTTTT | CASSSKTGHATNEKLFF
once | - | TRBJ2-2 | TRBV6-1 | 16 | TGTGCCAGCAGTGAAGGGGTTAGCCCCGGCACCGGGGAGCTGTTTTTT | CASSEGVSPGTGELFF
- | - | TRBJ1-3 | TRBV30 | 21 | TGTGCCTGGAGAGCCAGGATGCGGGAGAGGGGGAACGCGAGCTCTGGAAACACCATATATTTT | CAWRARMRERGNASSGNTIYF
- | TRBD2 | TRBJ2-4 | TRBV6-2/TRBV6-3 | 15 | TGTGCCAGCAGTTGGGGAGCGGGAGGAGGGGACATTCAGTACTTC | CASSWGAGGGDIQYF
- | - | TRBJ2-5 | TRBV7-2 | 14 | TGTGCCAGCAGCTTAAGTCCTAGCGTTGAGACCCAGTACTTC | CASSLSPSVETQYF
- | - | TRBJ2-5 | TRBV7-6 | 14 | TGTGCCAGCAGCCGCAGATTTGGGCAGGAGACCCAGTACTTC | CASSRRFGQETQYF
- | TRBD2 | TRBJ2-1 | TRBV9 | 16 | TGTGCCAGCAGCTATAGCGGGGGGGCAAACTACAATGAGCAGTTCTTC | CASSYSGGANYNEQFF
- | TRBD1 | TRBJ1-4 | TRBV9 | 16 | TGTGCCAGCAGCGTAGCCCCGACAGGGCTCGGTGAAAAACTGTTTTTT | CASSVAPTGLGEKLFF
- | TRBD1 | TRBJ1-3 | TRBV7-2 | 15 | TGTGCCAGCAGCCTACAGGGGGCGAAAGGAAACACCATATATTTT | CASSLQGAKGNTIYF
- | - | TRBJ1-5 | TRBV14 | 14 | TGTGCCAGCAGCCAAAAGGGAGGATGGCAGCCCCAGCATTTT | CASSQKGGWQPQHF
- | TRBD2 | TRBJ2-2 | TRBV11-3 | 15 | TGTGCCAGCAGCTCTAGCGGGAGGGCCGACCGGGAGCTGTTTTTT | CASSSSGRADRELFF
- | - | TRBJ1-2 | TRBV4-2 | 13 | TGTGCCAGCAGCCAAGTTTTTTGGCCACACTACACCTTC | CASSQVFWPHYTF
- | - | TRBJ2-1 | TRBV5-4 | 14 | TGTGCCAGCAGCCAACGGACTGATACAAGTGAGCAGTTCTTC | CASSQRTDTSEQFF
- | TRBD2 | TRBJ2-1 | TRBV29-1 | 18 | TGCAGCGGGCTGGGGGTAGGGGGACTAGCGGGAGAGTACAATGAGCAGTTCTTC | CSGLGVGGLAGEYNEQFF
- | TRBD1 | TRBJ2-3 | TRBV19 | 14 | TGTGCCAGTAGTGGGCAAGACAGGGGGAGCGTCCCCGTCTTT | CASSGQDRGSVPVF
- | TRBD2 | TRBJ2-1 | TRBV7-2 | 14 | TGTGCCAGCAGCCCCGGGGGGGGGCGGGATGAGCAGTTCTTC | CASSPGGGRDEQFF
- | TRBD1 | TRBJ2-2 | TRBV14 | 14 | TGTGCCAGCTCGACAGGGCTTAACACCGGGGAGCTGTTTTTT | CASSTGLNTGELFF
- | TRBD1 | TRBJ1-4 | TRBV2 | 14 | TGTGCCAGCAGGCCGGGACAGACTACTGAAAAACTGTTTTTT | CASRPGQTTEKLFF
once | - | TRBJ2-7 | TRBV6-6 | 12 | TGTGCCAGCGGCCGGAGCTCCTACGAGCAGTACTTC | CASGRSSYEQYF
- | - | TRBJ2-1 | TRBV4-2 | 15 | TGTGCCAGCAGCCAGACCCAGGTAGGGGCCAATGAGCAGTTCTTC | CASSQTQVGANEQFF
- | - | TRBJ2-1 | TRBV5-6 | 15 | TGTGCCAGCAGCTTGATACAGGCCTCCTACAATGAGCAGTTCTTC | CASSLIQASYNEQFF
- | - | TRBJ2-1 | TRBV6-5 | 14 | TGTGCCAGCAGTTCCGTGAGAGTCTACAATGAGCAGTTCTTC | CASSSVRVYNEQFF
- | TRBD2 | TRBJ2-5 | TRBV19 | 15 | TGTGCCAGTAGTATGGGACTAGCGGGGGCTGAGACCCAGTACTTC | CASSMGLAGAETQYF
few | - | TRBJ2-7 | TRBV6-5 | 15 | TGTGCCAGCAGTTACACAGGGACTACAACCTACGAGCAGTACTTC | CASSYTGTTTYEQYF
- | - | TRBJ2-3 | TRBV11-2 | 14 | TGTGCCAGCAGCCGCGTGCGGGAAAAAGATACGCAGTATTTT | CASSRVREKDTQYF